Described below is a single TCR beta chain sequence and its context. Antigen unknown. These data are taken from a study of Ad26.COV2.S vaccination and SARS-CoV-2 variants. Study-level findings and limits: Total T cell responses may have been underestimated by the TCR breadth and depth analyses. Spike-specific TCR breadth was greater after Ad26.COV2.S than placebo. Marked by substantial breadth, spike-specific CD8+ and CD4+ T cell responses were reportedly seen after vaccination.

Germline V gene lookup returns CDR1 LNHDA and CDR2 SQIVND (reference sequence). CDR3 length: 17 residues. V shed 0 bases and J 7 bases; nucleotides not matched to a gene: 13. Stated treatment: some 20 received Ad26.COV2.S at low or high dose, single or two shots; about 5 received placebo; per-sample allocation not given. Sampling occurred on day 63 after the first vaccine or placebo injection. Sequencing was performed with immunoSEQ multiplex PCR; in TCRdb, only in-frame clones are kept and a portion is missing. The repertoire has fewer than 500,000 clones, roughly nine tenths of them found once; the top ten carry over 2%.

V usage is TRBV19 and J usage is TRBJ2-5; 8 bases fit TRBD1. The sequencing used peripheral blood, collected in a trial of Ad26.COV2.S vaccine versus placebo. This receptor was obtained from a person between 18 and 65 years old who received the Ad26.COV2.S COVID-19 vaccine or a placebo. CDR3 sequence reads: CASSIDLSGQVYGTQYF. CDR3 sequence (DNA): TGTGCCAGTAGTATAGATCTATCGGGACAGGTATACGGGACCCAGTACTTC.